This T cell receptor beta chain was identified in a study of T cells in Graves' hyperthyroidism and ophthalmopathy. Patients were excluded because of uncontrolled infection, other autoimmune disease, pregnancy or lactation. Ahead of any ophthalmopathy symptoms, the blood sample was obtained at the first diagnosis of hyperthyroidism. This clonotype was counted at least ten times. Its target is not known. V was cut by 6 bases and J by 0 bases, with 8 bases left in between. The germline gives CDR1 SGHVS, CDR2 FNYEAQ. The CDR3 spans 14 residues. The study's findings and limits: Ophthalmopathy got predicted by the model a median 6.5 months before its onset.

Researchers amplified the TCR beta CDR3 regions from RNA transcripts. First-round RT-PCR of the TCR CDR3 relied on the HTBI primer set. One entry per CDR3 protein results from TCRdb running MiXCR on the multiplex PCR reads. The table includes roughly 180,000 distinct CDR3 sequences, about 9% detected once. The sample comprised blood. This receptor was identified in a young woman with Graves' hyperthyroidism that later progressed to Graves' ophthalmopathy. The chain is built from TRBV7-6 and TRBJ2-2, with D maybe TRBD1 (5 bases). The DNA for the CDR3 is TGTGCCAGCAGTGTACAGGCGAACACCGGGGAGCTGTTTTTT. Translated: CASSVQANTGELFF. The whole variable domain, remainder taken from reference TRBV7-6 and TRBJ2-2, is GAGVSQSPRYKVTKRGQDVALRCDPISGHVSLYWYRQALGQGPEFLTYFNYEAQQDKSGLPNDRFSAERPEGSISTLTIQRTEQRDSAMYRCASSVQANTGELFFGEGSRLTVL.